The sequence of this T cell receptor (delta chain) was determined in a study of gamma-delta chains in newborns, infants, children. The wider study: Polyclonal expansion of innate γδ T cells after birth follows microbial exposure.

The CDR3 consists of 17 residues. Looked up from germline, CDR1 is GEAIGNYY and CDR2 is EKD. Trimming took 0 bases from V and 4 from J; bases not matched to a gene: 9. TCRdb redid the clone calls on the reads with CATT. This sample has about 11,000 delta-chain clones; approximately 9.5% occur once, and the top ten carry approximately 9.5%. The chain is built from TRDV2 and TRDJ1, with TRDD3 matching 11 bases. The source material was blood. This receptor was taken from a child who was a newborn, infant or young child, either healthy, febrile or measles-vaccinated (not recorded which). The CDR3 here is CACDTVEVGDTNDKLIF. In DNA form, the CDR3 reads TGTGCCTGTGACACCGTCGAAGTGGGGGATACGAACGATAAACTCATCTTT.